This TCR beta chain was sequenced during a study of blood T cell repertoires in COVID-19. Study at large: Acute and convalescent COVID-19 specimens originated in the United States, Italy and Spain. Sample material is recorded as cDNA or gDNA derived from T cells, B-cell-depleted T cells, or PBMCs.

The study drew participants aged roughly 18 to 89 years from fewer than 30 US areas. Two negative PCRs, clearance, or symptom resolution had been documented for recovered Cohort 3 donors. Sequencing was performed with immunoSEQ multiplex PCR; in TCRdb, only in-frame clones are kept and a portion is missing. The sample contains more than 200,000 clones, roughly 86% of which appear only once. The junction had 17 bases not matched to a gene; V was cut back by 4 bases and J by 13 bases. Germline V gene sequence: CDR1 SQVTM, CDR2 ANQGSEA. This CDR3 has 15 residues. The sequenced sample was PBMCs or T cells enriched from blood (not recorded which). This chain links TRBV29-1 with TRBJ2-1, with 9 bases fitting TRBD2. This receptor was identified in a woman between 50 and 59 years old who had recovered from COVID-19. The CDR3 sequence is CSVGASGDPGGRQFF. CDR3 DNA: TGCAGCGTTGGAGCTAGCGGGGACCCCGGGGGGCGTCAGTTCTTC.